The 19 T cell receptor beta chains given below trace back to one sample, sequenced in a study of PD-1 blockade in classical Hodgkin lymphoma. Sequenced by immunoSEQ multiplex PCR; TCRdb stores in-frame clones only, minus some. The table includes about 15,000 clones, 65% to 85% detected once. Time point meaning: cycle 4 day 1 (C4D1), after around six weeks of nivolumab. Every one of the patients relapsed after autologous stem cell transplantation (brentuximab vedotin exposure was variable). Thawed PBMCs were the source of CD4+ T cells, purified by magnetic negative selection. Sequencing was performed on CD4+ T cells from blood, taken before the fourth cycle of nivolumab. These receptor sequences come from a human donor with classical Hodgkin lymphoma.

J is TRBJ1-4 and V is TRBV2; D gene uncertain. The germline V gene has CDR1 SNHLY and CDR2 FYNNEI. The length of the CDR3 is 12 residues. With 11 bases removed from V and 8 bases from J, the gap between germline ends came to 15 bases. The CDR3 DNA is TGTGCCGTTGGGCAGCTAGGGGAAAAACTGTTTTTT. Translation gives CAVGQLGEKLFF. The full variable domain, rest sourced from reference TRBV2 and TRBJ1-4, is EPEVTQTPSHQVTQMGQEVILRCVPISNHLYFYWYRQILGQKVEFLVSFYNNEISEKSEIFDDQFSVERPDGSNFTLKIRSTKLEDSAMYFCAVGQLGEKLFFGSGTQLSVL.

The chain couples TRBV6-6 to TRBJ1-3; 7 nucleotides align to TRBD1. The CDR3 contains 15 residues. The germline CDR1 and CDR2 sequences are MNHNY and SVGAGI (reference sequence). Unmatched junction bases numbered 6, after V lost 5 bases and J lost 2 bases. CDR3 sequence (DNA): TGTGCCAGCAGTCAGGCAGGGGGTGCTGGAAACACCATATATTTT. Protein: CASSQAGGAGNTIYF.

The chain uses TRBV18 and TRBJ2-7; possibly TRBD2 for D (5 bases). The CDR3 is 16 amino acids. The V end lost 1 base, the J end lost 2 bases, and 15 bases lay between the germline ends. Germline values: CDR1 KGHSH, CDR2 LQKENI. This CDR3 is CASSPRSGVGAYEQYF. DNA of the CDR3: TGTGCCAGCTCACCACGATCCGGTGTGGGAGCCTACGAGCAGTACTTC.

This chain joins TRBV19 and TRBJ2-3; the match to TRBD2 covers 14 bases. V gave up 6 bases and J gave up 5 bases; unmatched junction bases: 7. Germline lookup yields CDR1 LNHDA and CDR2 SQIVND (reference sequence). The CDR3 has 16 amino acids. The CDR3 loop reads CASRKRGLAGGDTQYF. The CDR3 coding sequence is TGTGCCAGTAGGAAAAGAGGACTAGCGGGAGGAGATACGCAGTATTTT.

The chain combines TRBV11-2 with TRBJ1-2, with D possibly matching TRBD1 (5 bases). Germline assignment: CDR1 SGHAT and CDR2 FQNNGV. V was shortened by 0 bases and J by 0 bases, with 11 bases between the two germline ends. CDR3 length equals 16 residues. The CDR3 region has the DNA TGTGCCAGCAGCTTAGAGGGGACGGGAGCTAACTATGGCTACACCTTC. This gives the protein CASSLEGTGANYGYTF.

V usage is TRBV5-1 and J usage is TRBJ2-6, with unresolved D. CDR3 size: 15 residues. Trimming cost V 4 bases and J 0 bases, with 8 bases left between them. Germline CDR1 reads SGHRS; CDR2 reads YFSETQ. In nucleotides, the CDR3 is TGCGCCAGCAGCCGCGACATCTCTGGGGCCAACGTCCTGACTTTC. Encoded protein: CASSRDISGANVLTF.

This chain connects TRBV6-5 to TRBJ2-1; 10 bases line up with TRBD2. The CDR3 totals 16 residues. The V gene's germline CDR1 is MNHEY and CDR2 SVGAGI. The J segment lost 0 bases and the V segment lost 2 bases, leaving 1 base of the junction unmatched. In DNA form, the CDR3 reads TGTGCCAGCAGTTACAGCGGGAGGGCCTCCTACAATGAGCAGTTCTTC. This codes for CASSYSGRASYNEQFF.

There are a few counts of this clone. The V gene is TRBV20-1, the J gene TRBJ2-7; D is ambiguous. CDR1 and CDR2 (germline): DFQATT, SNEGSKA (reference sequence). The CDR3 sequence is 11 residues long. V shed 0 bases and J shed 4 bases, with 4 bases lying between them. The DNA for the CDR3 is TGCAGTGCTAGAGAGTCTTACGAGCAGTACTTC. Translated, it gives CSARESYEQYF.

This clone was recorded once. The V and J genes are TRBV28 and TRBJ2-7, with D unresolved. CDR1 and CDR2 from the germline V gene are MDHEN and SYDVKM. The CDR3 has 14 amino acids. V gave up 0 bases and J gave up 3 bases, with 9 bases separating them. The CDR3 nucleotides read TGTGCCAGCAGTTTATGGGCAGCAGACTACGAGCAGTACTTC. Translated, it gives CASSLWAADYEQYF.

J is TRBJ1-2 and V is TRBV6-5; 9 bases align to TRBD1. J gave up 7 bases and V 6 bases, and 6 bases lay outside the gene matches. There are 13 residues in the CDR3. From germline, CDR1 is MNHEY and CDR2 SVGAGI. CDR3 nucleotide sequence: TGTGCCAGCAGAACTACAGGGGGCCTTGGCTACACCTTC. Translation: CASRTTGGLGYTF.

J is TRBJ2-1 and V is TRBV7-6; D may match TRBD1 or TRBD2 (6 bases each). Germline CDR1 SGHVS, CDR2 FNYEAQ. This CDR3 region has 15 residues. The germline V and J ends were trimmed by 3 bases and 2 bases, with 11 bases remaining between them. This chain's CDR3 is CASSLAGGAYNEQFF. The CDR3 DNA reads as TGTGCCAGCAGCTTGGCCGGGGGCGCCTACAATGAGCAGTTCTTC.

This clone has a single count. CDR3 sequence (DNA): TGTGCCAGCTCACCACCGGTTGTGGAGACCCAGTACTTC. Protein: CASSPPVVETQYF. The V gene is TRBV18, the J gene TRBJ2-5; D is unclear. Per germline, CDR1 KGHSH and CDR2 LQKENI. Trimming pared 0 bases from V and 5 bases from J, leaving 7 bases between. The CDR3 consists of 13 residues.

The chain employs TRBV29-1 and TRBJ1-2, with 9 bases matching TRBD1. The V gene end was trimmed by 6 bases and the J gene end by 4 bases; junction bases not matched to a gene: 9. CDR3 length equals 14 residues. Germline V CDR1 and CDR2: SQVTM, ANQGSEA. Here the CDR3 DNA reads TGCAGCGTCGGTCCCGGGACAGGGATCTATGGCTACACCTTC. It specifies CSVGPGTGIYGYTF.

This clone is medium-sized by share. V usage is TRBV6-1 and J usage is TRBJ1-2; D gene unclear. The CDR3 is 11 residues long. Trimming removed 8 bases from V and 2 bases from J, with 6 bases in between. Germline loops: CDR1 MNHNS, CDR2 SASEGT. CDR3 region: CASARNYGYTF. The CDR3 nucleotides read TGTGCCAGCGCCAGAAACTATGGCTACACCTTC.

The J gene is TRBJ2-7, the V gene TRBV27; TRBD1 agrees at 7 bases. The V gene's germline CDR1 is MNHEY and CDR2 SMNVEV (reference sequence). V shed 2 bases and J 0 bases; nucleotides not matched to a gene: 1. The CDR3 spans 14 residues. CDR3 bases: TGTGCCAGCAGTTTAAGGGGGCGCTCCTACGAGCAGTACTTC. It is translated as CASSLRGRSYEQYF.

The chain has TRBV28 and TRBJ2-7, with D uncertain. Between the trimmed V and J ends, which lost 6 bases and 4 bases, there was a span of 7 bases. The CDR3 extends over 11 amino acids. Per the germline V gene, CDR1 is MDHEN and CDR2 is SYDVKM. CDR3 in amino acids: CASSLQYEQYF. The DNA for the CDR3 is TGTGCCAGCAGCCTCCAATACGAGCAGTACTTC.

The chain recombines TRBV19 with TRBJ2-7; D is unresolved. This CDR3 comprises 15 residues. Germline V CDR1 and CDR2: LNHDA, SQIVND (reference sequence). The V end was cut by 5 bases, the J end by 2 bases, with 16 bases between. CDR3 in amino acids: CASSERSGSPYEQYF. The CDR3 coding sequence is TGTGCCAGTAGTGAGAGGTCGGGTTCCCCCTACGAGCAGTACTTC.

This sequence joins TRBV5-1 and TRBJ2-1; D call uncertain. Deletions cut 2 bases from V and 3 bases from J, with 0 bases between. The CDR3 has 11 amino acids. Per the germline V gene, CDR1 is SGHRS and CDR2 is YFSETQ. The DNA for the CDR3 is TGCGCCAGCAGCTTCTACAATGAGCAGTTCTTC. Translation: CASSFYNEQFF.

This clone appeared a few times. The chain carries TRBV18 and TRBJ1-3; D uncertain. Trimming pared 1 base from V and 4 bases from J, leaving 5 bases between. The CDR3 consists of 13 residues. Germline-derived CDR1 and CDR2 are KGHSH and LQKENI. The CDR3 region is CASSPQQGNTIYF. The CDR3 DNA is TGTGCCAGCTCACCACAACAGGGAAACACCATATATTTT.